One sample yielded the 28 T cell receptor beta chains listed below, sequenced in a study of T-cell reconstitution after alpha-beta-depleted transplantation in children. As it was prepared, the TCRbeta library received unique molecular identifiers. Each CDR3 protein gets one entry after TCRdb re-called the PCR reads with MiXCR. The sample lists some 600,000 distinct CDR3 sequences, around a sixth occurring once. Sequenced here: PBMCs from the stem cell graft donor, sampled from the stem cell graft. The receptors originated from a human donor who donated a stem cell graft to a child with acute myeloid leukemia.

The chain employs TRBV24-1 and TRBJ2-1; 14 bases map to TRBD2. V was clipped by 3 bases and J by 11 bases; unmatched bases: 5. This CDR3 comprises 15 residues. In germline, CDR1 is KGHDR, CDR2 SFDVKD. CDR3 protein: CATSDTGTSGGKQFF. DNA for the CDR3: TGTGCCACCAGTGATACCGGGACTAGCGGGGGAAAGCAGTTCTTC.

The sample holds many counts of this clonotype. The chain recombines TRBV25-1 with TRBJ2-1; no definite D call. Trimming took off 8 bases at V and 7 bases at J, with 12 bases between the two ends. The CDR3 runs 12 residues. Germline-derived CDR1 and CDR2 are MGHDK and SYGVNS. The CDR3 DNA reads as TGTGCCAGCCTCCCTTCCCGGAATGAGCAGTTCTTC. Protein product: CASLPSRNEQFF.

The CDR3 reads CASRDRTGEQPQHF. The CDR3 coding sequence is TGTGCCAGCAGGGATAGGACAGGGGAACAGCCCCAGCATTTT. The chain links TRBV6-1 to TRBJ1-5; 9 nucleotides agree with TRBD1. Germline V lookup: CDR1 MNHNS, CDR2 SASEGT. This CDR3 has 14 amino acids. V lost 6 bases to trimming and J lost 7 bases; unmatched junction nucleotides: 7.

The chain recombines TRBV12-3 or TRBV12-4 with TRBJ2-5; 11 bases match TRBD1. The CDR3 sequence is 15 residues long. Trimming took 6 bases from V and 3 from J; bases not matched to a gene: 6. The CDR3: CASSPGQGVKETQYF. The CDR3 coding sequence is TGTGCCAGCAGCCCGGGACAGGGGGTCAAAGAGACCCAGTACTTC.

This clonotype was counted at least ten times. V is TRBV20-1 and J is TRBJ1-1; D may be TRBD1 (5 bases). V lost 1 base to trimming and J lost 0 bases, with 18 bases between them. The CDR3 spans 17 residues. Germline values: CDR1 DFQATT, CDR2 SNEGSKA (reference sequence). CDR3 in DNA: TGCAGTGCTAGAGGGAACCCTCTACAGGATATGAACACTGAAGCTTTCTTT. Translated, it gives CSARGNPLQDMNTEAFF.

Many counts were recorded for this clonotype. The V and J genes are TRBV20-1 and TRBJ2-2; no definite D call. V lost 0 bases to trimming and J lost 0 bases, with 17 bases between them. CDR1 DFQATT and CDR2 SNEGSKA come from the germline V gene (reference sequence). CDR3 length: 18 residues. CDR3 in amino acids: CSARDFPAENANTGELFF. The CDR3 coding sequence is TGCAGTGCTAGAGACTTCCCGGCGGAGAACGCGAACACCGGGGAGCTGTTTTTT.

The rearrangement uses TRBV20-1 and TRBJ1-2; TRBD1 aligns across 9 bases. CDR1 and CDR2 from the germline V gene are DFQATT and SNEGSKA (reference sequence). The CDR3 totals 14 residues. After removal of 2 bases from V and 3 bases from J, the junction contained 4 bases not matched to a gene. Written as DNA, the CDR3 is TGCAGTGCTAGATCTGACAGGGGGTACTATGGCTACACCTTC. Translating gives CSARSDRGYYGYTF.

A few counts support this clonotype. This chain connects TRBV18 to TRBJ1-5, with unresolved D. Germline V gene data show CDR1 as KGHSH and CDR2 as LQKENI. V was shortened by 2 bases and J by 8 bases, with 13 bases between the two germline ends. CDR3 length equals 14 residues. Here the CDR3 reads CASSPRAGEEPQHF. The CDR3 DNA is TGTGCCAGCTCACCAAGGGCAGGTGAGGAGCCCCAGCATTTT. The full variable domain, its missing parts supplied by reference TRBV18 and TRBJ1-5, is NAGVMQNPRHLVRRRGQEARLRCSPMKGHSHVYWYRQLPEEGLKFMVYLQKENIIDESGMPKERFSAEFPKEGPSILRIQQVVRGDSAAYFCASSPRAGEEPQHFGDGTRLSIL.

This chain uses TRBV7-9 with TRBJ1-4; D unresolved. CDR3 length: 13 amino acids. V was pared by 3 bases and J by 4 bases, with 6 bases between. Germline lookup yields CDR1 SEHNR and CDR2 FQNEAQ (reference sequence). The CDR3 DNA follows: TGTGCCAGCAGCTTCGGGAATAATGAAAAACTGTTTTTT. Residues: CASSFGNNEKLFF.

At least ten counts were recorded for this clonotype. This sequence joins TRBV20-1 and TRBJ2-1, with TRBD1 matching over 9 bases. CDR1 is DFQATT and CDR2 is SNEGSKA in the germline V gene (reference sequence). V was clipped by 1 base and J by 3 bases; unmatched bases: 1. This CDR3 is 14 amino acids long. The CDR3 reads CSARGDRDYNEQFF. CDR3 bases: TGCAGTGCTAGAGGGGACAGGGACTACAATGAGCAGTTCTTC.

The chain links TRBV5-6 to TRBJ1-1; D possibly corresponds to TRBD1 (6 bases). V was shortened by 3 bases and J by 2 bases, with 11 bases between the two germline ends. CDR1 and CDR2 (germline): SGHDT, YYEEEE. The CDR3 has 14 amino acids. This chain's CDR3 is CASSWGTINTEAFF. CDR3 DNA: TGTGCCAGCAGCTGGGGGACAATTAACACTGAAGCTTTCTTT. Together with reference TRBV5-6 and TRBJ1-1, the CDR3 gives the full variable domain: DAGVTQSPTHLIKTRGQQVTLRCSPKSGHDTVSWYQQALGQGPQFIFQYYEEEERQRGNFPDRFSGHQFPNYSSELNVNALLLGDSALYLCASSWGTINTEAFFGQGTRLTVV.

The rearrangement links TRBV29-1 to TRBJ2-7, with 9 positions matching TRBD1. The V gene's germline CDR1 is SQVTM and CDR2 ANQGSEA. V shed 4 bases and J 5 bases; nucleotides not matched to a gene: 6. The CDR3 sequence is 13 residues long. The CDR3 coding sequence is TGCAGCGTTGTAGAACAGGGGGCAAACGAGCAGTACTTC. It yields the protein CSVVEQGANEQYF.

This chain connects TRBV5-1 to TRBJ2-1, with 12 bases aligning to TRBD1. V trimming: 0 bases; J trimming: 7 bases; junction bases outside the gene matches: 5. In germline, CDR1 is SGHRS, CDR2 YFSETQ. This CDR3 has 16 residues. The CDR3 DNA follows: TGCGCCAGCAGCTTGGGGGGACAGGGGGCGAAAAATGAGCAGTTCTTC. It yields the protein CASSLGGQGAKNEQFF.

This clonotype was observed many times. The chain recombines TRBV27 with TRBJ2-2; D uncertain. The V end was cut by 3 bases, the J end by 6 bases, with 2 bases between. The CDR3 sequence is 11 residues long. Germline loops: CDR1 MNHEY, CDR2 SMNVEV (reference sequence). Here the CDR3 reads CASSFSGELFF. CDR3 bases: TGTGCCAGCAGTTTTTCCGGGGAGCTGTTTTTT.

This clonotype has a count of ten or more. The chain is built from TRBV29-1 and TRBJ1-2, with TRBD1 identical over 8 bases. This CDR3 comprises 12 residues. J lost 4 bases, V lost 5 bases, and 3 bases had no gene match. From germline, CDR1 is SQVTM and CDR2 ANQGSEA. The CDR3 here is CSVRTGTYGYTF. In DNA, the CDR3 is TGCAGCGTTCGGACAGGGACCTATGGCTACACCTTC.

This clonotype has ten or more counts. The chain has TRBV5-1 and TRBJ2-7; D is possibly TRBD1 (6 bases). The ends were cut back, 4 bases at V and 5 bases at J, with 10 bases in the middle. The CDR3 covers 12 residues. The germline V gene has CDR1 SGHRS and CDR2 YFSETQ. As DNA, the CDR3 is TGCGCCAGCAGCGAACAGGGTAACGAGCAGTACTTC. Translated: CASSEQGNEQYF. The variable domain in full, completed from reference TRBV5-1 and TRBJ2-7, reads KAGVTQTPRYLIKTRGQQVTLSCSPISGHRSVSWYQQTPGQGLQFLFEYFSETQRNKGNFPGRFSGRQFSNSRSEMNVSTLELGDSALYLCASSEQGNEQYFGPGTRLTVT.

This clonotype was counted at least ten times. The chain couples TRBV7-9 to TRBJ2-7; no firm D call. The CDR3 sequence is 13 residues long. Trimming cost V 1 base and J 2 bases, with 6 bases left between them. Germline assignment: CDR1 SEHNR and CDR2 FQNEAQ (reference sequence). CDR3 residues: CASSLVSTYEQYF. Written as DNA, the CDR3 is TGTGCCAGCAGCTTAGTATCGACCTACGAGCAGTACTTC.

The V and J genes are TRBV7-2 and TRBJ1-3; perhaps TRBD1 as D (5 bases). The CDR3 length is 15 residues. V gave up 1 base and J gave up 2 bases, with 9 bases separating them. Per germline, CDR1 SGHTA and CDR2 FQGNSA. CDR3 amino acids: CASSLGVGAGNTIYF. The CDR3 bases are TGTGCCAGCAGCTTAGGGGTAGGGGCTGGAAACACCATATATTTT.

This clonotype was seen repeatedly, ten times or more. This chain connects TRBV5-1 to TRBJ1-1; D is uncertain. The CDR3 has 15 residues. The germline V and J ends were trimmed by 2 bases and 3 bases, with 14 bases remaining between them. The germline CDR1 and CDR2 sequences are SGHRS and YFSETQ. The CDR3 DNA follows: TGCGCCAGCAGCTTAACCCGGCAGCCATACACTGAAGCTTTCTTT. It yields the protein CASSLTRQPYTEAFF.

The rearrangement links TRBV12-3 or TRBV12-4 to TRBJ2-5, with 14 bases identical to TRBD2. The ends lost 6 bases at V and 2 bases at J; junction bases unmatched: 5. CDR3 size: 16 residues. DNA of the CDR3: TGTGCCAGCAGCGGACTAGCGGGGGGTCTTCAAGAGACCCAGTACTTC. Amino acid sequence: CASSGLAGGLQETQYF.

In this sample, this clonotype turned up many times. The chain is built from TRBV20-1 and TRBJ2-4; 14 nucleotides align to TRBD2. CDR1 DFQATT and CDR2 SNEGSKA come from the germline V gene (reference sequence). Trimming at V came to 6 bases and at J to 7 bases, leaving 14 bases not matched to a gene. The CDR3 extends over 17 amino acids. The CDR3 DNA sequence: TGCAGTGCGCCTGGGACTAGCGGGGGCCAGCGCCGGAACATTCAGTACTTC. This encodes CSAPGTSGGQRRNIQYF.

This clonotype was found a few times. The V call is TRBV20-1, the J call TRBJ1-5; D call uncertain. Germline CDR1 reads DFQATT; CDR2 reads SNEGSKA (reference sequence). Trimming cost V 0 bases and J 3 bases, with 6 bases left between them. There are 13 residues in the CDR3. The CDR3 DNA is TGCAGTGCTAGAGAGGCTATCAATCAGCCCCAGCATTTT. Translating it yields CSAREAINQPQHF.

J is TRBJ2-7 and V is TRBV7-2, with D perhaps TRBD2 (5 bases). Germline loops: CDR1 SGHTA, CDR2 FQGNSA. The CDR3 spans 16 residues. V gave up 1 base and J gave up 5 bases, with 18 bases separating them. The DNA of the CDR3 is TGTGCCAGCAGCTTAGAGCCCGGCACTATGAGGGACGAGCAGTACTTC. This sequence encodes CASSLEPGTMRDEQYF.

This clonotype was picked up one time. This could be a read error, since a much larger clone is one nucleotide away. The chain recombines TRBV20-1 with TRBJ1-2; D call uncertain. CDR1 is DFQATT and CDR2 is SNEGSKA in the germline V gene (reference sequence). The CDR3 is 14 residues long. V gave up 3 bases and J gave up 2 bases, with 13 bases separating them. The chain's CDR3 is CSARRRSWNYGYTF. CDR3 sequence (DNA): TGCAGTGCTAGGCGCCGGTCCTGGAACTATGGCTACACCTTC.

This clonotype showed up many times. This chain links TRBV7-6 with TRBJ2-1; TRBD2 agrees at 8 bases. CDR1 and CDR2 from the germline V gene are SGHVS and FNYEAQ. The CDR3 has 16 residues. Germline trimming cut 1 base from V and 0 bases from J; bases unmatched to any gene: 2. This CDR3 reads CASSLGAGGSYNEQFF. The CDR3 region has the DNA TGTGCCAGCAGCTTAGGGGCGGGGGGCTCCTACAATGAGCAGTTCTTC.

In this sample, this clonotype turned up many times. The V gene is TRBV4-3, the J gene TRBJ2-5; 8 bases line up with TRBD2. Germline V gives CDR1 LGHNA, CDR2 YSLEER. V lost 0 bases and J lost 4; bases outside the gene matches: 4. The CDR3 is made up of 15 amino acids. The CDR3 nucleotides are TGCGCCAGCAGCCAAGAAAGGGGACTAGGAGAGACCCAGTACTTC. It translates to CASSQERGLGETQYF.

This clonotype has at least ten counts. The chain is built from TRBV29-1 and TRBJ2-1, with D possibly TRBD1 on 6 matching bases. The V gene's germline CDR1 is SQVTM and CDR2 ANQGSEA. Between the trimmed V and J ends, which lost 4 bases and 9 bases, there was a span of 7 bases. The CDR3 consists of 10 residues. The CDR3 DNA reads TGCAGCGTTGTAGGGGGTGAGCAGTTCTTC. Translation: CSVVGGEQFF.

The table lists this clonotype with a few counts. The chain recombines TRBV7-2 with TRBJ2-7, with 7 nucleotides matching TRBD2. Germline CDR1 SGHTA, CDR2 FQGNSA. CDR3 length equals 15 residues. The V segment lost 5 bases and the J segment 0 bases; nucleotides outside the gene matches: 7. The chain's CDR3 is CASSTGGSSSYEQYF. The CDR3 DNA is TGTGCCAGCAGCACGGGAGGATCAAGCTCCTACGAGCAGTACTTC.